These 25 T cell receptor beta chains share one sample of origin, sequenced in a study of cytomegalovirus exposure and HLA in healthy donors. Researchers ran the PCR with 60 Vbeta and 13 Jbeta primers. Using immunoSEQ multiplex PCR, the repertoire was profiled, and TCRdb retains in-frame clones only, with some absent. The repertoire holds 55,000 to 65,000 clones, with around 81% as singletons. Sequenced: PBMCs. The receptors were gathered from a male donor in good health and CMV-seronegative.

The chain joins TRBV5-1 to TRBJ2-3; 9 bases align to TRBD2. The CDR3 consists of 16 residues. The V gene's germline CDR1 is SGHRS and CDR2 YFSETQ. V dropped 0 bases and J dropped 2; count of bases not matched to a gene: 4. The CDR3 spells CASSLVAGATTDTQYF. CDR3 nucleotides: TGCGCCAGCAGCTTGGTAGCGGGGGCAACCACAGATACGCAGTATTTT.

J is TRBJ2-5 and V is TRBV11-3, with 11 bases fitting TRBD1. The CDR3 has 15 amino acids. With V trimmed by 5 bases and J by 4 bases, 6 bases remained unmatched. Looked up from germline, CDR1 is SGHNT and CDR2 is YENEEA. CDR3 sequence reads: CASSAGQGAGETQYF. In nucleotides, the CDR3 is TGTGCCAGCAGCGCTGGACAGGGGGCCGGAGAGACCCAGTACTTC.

This chain links TRBV25-1 with TRBJ1-1, with D tentatively TRBD1 (6 bases). The V end lost 3 bases, the J end lost 5 bases, and 16 bases lay between the germline ends. The CDR3 loop spans 15 amino acids. The germline gives CDR1 MGHDK, CDR2 SYGVNS. The CDR3 protein is CASSDSIRGGTEAFF. The CDR3 nucleotides read TGTGCCAGCAGTGATTCTATCAGGGGTGGGACTGAAGCTTTCTTT.

On this clone itself: Within the sample, other DNA sequences also encode this same CDR3. The CDR3 sequence is CASSLTRDYEQYF. The DNA of the CDR3 is TGTGCCAGCAGCTTAACTAGGGATTACGAGCAGTACTTC. The chain couples TRBV7-2 to TRBJ2-7; D perhaps matches TRBD2 (5 bases). Germline assignment: CDR1 SGHTA and CDR2 FQGNSA. This CDR3 has 13 residues. V was cut by 2 bases and J by 4 bases, with 9 bases left in between.

V gene TRBV4-2 combines with J gene TRBJ2-5, with TRBD1 matching 9 bases. The CDR3 sequence is 16 residues long. With V trimmed by 1 base and J by 2 bases, 5 bases remained unmatched. Per the germline V gene, CDR1 is LGHNA and CDR2 is YNFKEQ. In DNA, the CDR3 is TGTGCCAGCAGCCAAGCCCACAGGGGGCTGCAAGAGACCCAGTACTTC. Protein: CASSQAHRGLQETQYF.

The CDR3 region has the DNA TGTGCCCGAAATTCCGGGGGGCCCTACGAGCAGTACTTC. Translating it yields CARNSGGPYEQYF. This chain uses TRBV2 with TRBJ2-7; D possibly corresponds to TRBD2 (7 bases). The germline gives CDR1 SNHLY, CDR2 FYNNEI. Trimming removed 11 bases at V and 2 bases at J, with 16 bases between. CDR3 size: 13 residues.

This clone showed up just a few times. The CDR3 reads CASSHRGQGNTEAFF. In nucleotides, the CDR3 is TGTGCCAGCAGTCACAGGGGGCAGGGGAACACTGAAGCTTTCTTT. The chain links TRBV28 to TRBJ1-1; 9 positions match TRBD1. After removal of 5 bases from V and 1 base from J, the junction contained 5 bases not matched to a gene. Germline V CDR1 and CDR2: MDHEN, SYDVKM. The CDR3 covers 15 residues.

The chain combines TRBV5-1 with TRBJ2-3; 7 positions match TRBD1. The CDR3 totals 16 residues. The ends lost 4 bases at V and 4 bases at J; junction bases unmatched: 12. CDR1 and CDR2 from the germline V gene are SGHRS and YFSETQ. The CDR3 coding sequence is TGCGCCAGCAGCCCCAGGGGGACCCGCGGGCCAGATACGCAGTATTTT. Residues: CASSPRGTRGPDTQYF.

This clone has just one count. The rearrangement uses TRBV7-2 and TRBJ2-5; maybe TRBD2 (6 bases). V shed 6 bases and J shed 5 bases, with 16 bases lying between them. CDR1 is SGHTA and CDR2 is FQGNSA in the germline V gene. The CDR3 consists of 14 residues. In DNA, the CDR3 is TGTGCCAGCAGAACCTCAGTTGGGGGGGAGACCCAGTACTTC. Amino acids: CASRTSVGGETQYF.

The gene calls are TRBV9 and TRBJ2-5; TRBD2 aligns across 7 bases. The CDR3 is 14 amino acids. V lost 2 bases, J lost 4 bases, and 5 bases stayed unmatched. The V gene's germline CDR1 is SGDLS and CDR2 YYNGEE. The DNA of the CDR3 is TGTGCCAGCAGCGTCACTGGGGGGGTAGAGACCCAGTACTTC. Its protein product is CASSVTGGVETQYF.

The V and J genes are TRBV6-6 and TRBJ1-5; 8 nucleotides match TRBD1. The germline gives CDR1 MNHNY, CDR2 SVGAGI (reference sequence). The CDR3 is 15 residues long. The trim removed 6 bases at V and 7 bases at J, leaving 11 bases unmatched. The CDR3 nucleotides are TGTGCCAGCAGCCCCGACAGGGGAGGAACCCAGCCCCAGCATTTT. This sequence encodes CASSPDRGGTQPQHF.

The chain carries TRBV20-1 and TRBJ1-1; 7 bases line up with TRBD1. This CDR3 comprises 11 residues. Germline V gives CDR1 DFQATT, CDR2 SNEGSKA (reference sequence). V lost 3 bases to trimming and J lost 7 bases; unmatched junction nucleotides: 2. The CDR3 nucleotides are TGCAGTGCTAGCCAGGGGGTTGAAGCTTTCTTT. It codes for CSASQGVEAFF.

This chain links TRBV30 with TRBJ1-6; 9 bases align to TRBD1. The trim removed 2 bases at V and 4 bases at J, leaving 12 bases unmatched. Per germline, CDR1 GTSNPN and CDR2 SVGIG (reference sequence). The CDR3 sequence is 18 residues long. CDR3 amino acids: CAWSWSGQGGIYNSPLHF. The CDR3 region has the DNA TGTGCCTGGAGTTGGTCGGGACAGGGAGGGATATATAATTCACCCCTCCACTTT.

This clone was detected once. The chain is built from TRBV11-2 and TRBJ2-7, with D possibly TRBD2 on 6 matching bases. The V gene's germline CDR1 is SGHAT and CDR2 FQNNGV. V dropped 5 bases and J dropped 9 bases, with 23 bases sitting between them. The CDR3 is 15 residues long. The CDR3 coding sequence is TGTGCCAGCAGCCCCCCCCTGGGGCAGGTCGGGGGGCAGTACTTC. This codes for CASSPPLGQVGGQYF.

This clone has only a few counts. V gene TRBV6-6 combines with J gene TRBJ2-7, with D possibly TRBD2 on 5 matching bases. V lost 0 bases to trimming and J lost 4 bases, with 7 bases between them. The germline V gene has CDR1 MNHNY and CDR2 SVGAGI (reference sequence). The CDR3 has 13 amino acids. CDR3 protein: CASSYSGSYEQYF. CDR3 in DNA: TGTGCCAGCAGTTACTCGGGGAGTTACGAGCAGTACTTC.

In this sample, this clone turned up once. This chain uses TRBV5-4 with TRBJ2-3; 9 nucleotides align to TRBD1. V trimming: 4 bases; J trimming: 2 bases; junction bases outside the gene matches: 2. CDR1 and CDR2 from the germline V gene are SGHNT and YYREEE (reference sequence). The CDR3 loop spans 14 amino acids. The CDR3 nucleotides are TGTGCCAGCAGCCGGGACAGGGTCACAGATACGCAGTATTTT. It codes for CASSRDRVTDTQYF.

The chain has TRBV7-2 and TRBJ1-1; D call uncertain. CDR3 length equals 13 residues. V lost 5 bases and J lost 3, with 10 bases in between. CDR1 is SGHTA, CDR2 FQGNSA, per germline. The CDR3 nucleotides are TGTGCCAGCAGCCCCGGGTTCTACACTGAAGCTTTCTTT. It translates to CASSPGFYTEAFF. Full variable domain (rest looked up from reference TRBV7-2 and TRBJ1-1): GAGVSQSPSNKVTEKGKDVELRCDPISGHTALYWYRQSLGQGLEFLIYFQGNSAPDKSGLPSDRFSAERTGGSVSTLTIQRTQQEDSAVYLCASSPGFYTEAFFGQGTRLTVV.

This chain joins TRBV21-1 and TRBJ1-5; TRBD1 reflects the table's D call only, with no check against the DNA. TRBV21-1 is a pseudogene. The CDR3 is made up of 14 amino acids. CDR3 nucleotide sequence: TGTGCCAGCACCCAGGAACATCTGCATCAGCCCCAGCATTTT. Encoded protein: CASTQEHLHQPQHF.

The chain links TRBV6-5 to TRBJ1-2; possible D gene TRBD1, 6 bases. V was cut by 2 bases and J by 6 bases, with 16 bases left in between. Germline-derived CDR1 and CDR2 are MNHEY and SVGAGI. CDR3 length: 15 residues. CDR3 protein: CASSYVGAGENGYTF. The CDR3 region has the DNA TGTGCCAGCAGTTACGTGGGGGCAGGGGAGAATGGCTACACCTTC.

The chain combines TRBV19 with TRBJ2-7, with D perhaps matching TRBD2 (6 bases). This CDR3 comprises 15 residues. The germline V gene encodes CDR1 LNHDA and CDR2 SQIVND (reference sequence). Trimming shortened V by 3 bases and J by 5 bases, and 17 bases separated the two germline ends. This CDR3 is CASSITGSLVHEQYF. In DNA form, the CDR3 reads TGTGCCAGTAGTATTACCGGGAGTTTGGTCCACGAGCAGTACTTC. Drawing the rest from reference TRBV19 and TRBJ2-7, the complete variable domain is DGGITQSPKYLFRKEGQNVTLSCEQNLNHDAMYWYRQDPGQGLRLIYYSQIVNDFQKGDIAEGYSVSREKKESFPLTVTSAQKNPTAFYLCASSITGSLVHEQYFGPGTRLTVT.

The table lists this clone with a few counts. V and J are TRBV5-1 and TRBJ1-2; TRBD1 is a possible D gene (6 bases). The CDR3 runs to 13 residues. Germline V gene sequence: CDR1 SGHRS, CDR2 YFSETQ. V gave up 5 bases and J gave up 0 bases, with 8 bases separating them. The CDR3 region is CASRQGPNYGYTF. The CDR3, as DNA: TGCGCCAGCAGGCAGGGGCCTAACTATGGCTACACCTTC.

The table lists this clone with a count of one. V usage is TRBV4-3 and J usage is TRBJ2-7, with TRBD1 matching 9 bases. This CDR3 is 17 amino acids long. CDR1 is LGHNA, CDR2 YSLEER, per germline. The V segment lost 1 base and the J segment 5 bases; nucleotides outside the gene matches: 12. The DNA of the CDR3 is TGCGCCAGCAGCCAAGCGGTGTGGGGACAGGGTTTCAACGAGCAGTACTTC. Translating gives CASSQAVWGQGFNEQYF.

The chain employs TRBV2 and TRBJ2-7; TRBD2 aligns across 13 bases. The V segment lost 7 bases and the J segment 2 bases; nucleotides outside the gene matches: 11. Per the germline V gene, CDR1 is SNHLY and CDR2 is FYNNEI. The CDR3 runs to 17 residues. CDR3 DNA sequence: TGTGCCAGCAATAGACTAGCGGGGGGAAGCTCCCCCTACGAGCAGTACTTC. It specifies CASNRLAGGSSPYEQYF.

The rearrangement uses TRBV5-4 and TRBJ2-2, with 11 nucleotides matching TRBD2. Germline V CDR1 and CDR2: SGHNT, YYREEE (reference sequence). The V gene end was trimmed by 4 bases and the J gene end by 1 base; junction bases not matched to a gene: 6. CDR3 size: 17 residues. CDR3 region: CASSLPGTSGNTGELFF. CDR3 bases: TGTGCCAGCAGCCTCCCCGGGACTAGCGGGAACACCGGGGAGCTGTTTTTT.

The rearrangement uses TRBV12-5 and TRBJ1-3, with D unresolved. CDR3 length equals 16 residues. Germline values: CDR1 LGHNT, CDR2 FRNRAP. Trimming removed 4 bases from V and 3 bases from J, with 16 bases in between. CDR3: CASGSDRMGGGNTIYF. The CDR3 DNA follows: TGTGCTAGTGGTTCCGATCGGATGGGAGGTGGAAACACCATATATTTT. Complete variable domain (other parts from reference TRBV12-5 and TRBJ1-3): DARVTQTPRHKVTEMGQEVTMRCQPILGHNTVFWYRQTMMQGLELLAYFRNRAPLDDSGMPKDRFSAEMPDATLATLKIQPSEPRDSAVYFCASGSDRMGGGNTIYFGEGSWLTVV.